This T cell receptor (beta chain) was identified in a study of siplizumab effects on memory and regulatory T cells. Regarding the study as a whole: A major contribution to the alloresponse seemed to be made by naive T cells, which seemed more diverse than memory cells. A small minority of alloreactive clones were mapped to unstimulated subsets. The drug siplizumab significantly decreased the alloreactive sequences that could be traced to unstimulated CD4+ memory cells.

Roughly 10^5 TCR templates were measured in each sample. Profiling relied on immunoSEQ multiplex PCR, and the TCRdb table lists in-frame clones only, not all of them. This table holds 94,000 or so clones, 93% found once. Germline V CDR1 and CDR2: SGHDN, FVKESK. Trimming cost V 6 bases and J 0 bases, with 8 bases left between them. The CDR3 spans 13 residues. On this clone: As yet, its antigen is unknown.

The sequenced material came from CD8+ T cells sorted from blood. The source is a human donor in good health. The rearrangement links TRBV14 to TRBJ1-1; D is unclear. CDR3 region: CASRRIMNTEAFF. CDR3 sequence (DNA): TGTGCCAGCAGGAGGATAATGAACACTGAAGCTTTCTTT.